A single sample is the source of the 4 T cell receptor beta chains below, sequenced in a study of molecular identifiers for immune sequencing clone quantification. TCRdb re-analysed the PCR reads in MiXCR, keeping a single row per CDR3 protein. This sample has around 470,000 distinct CDR3 sequences, with under 30% found just once. Sequencing used naive CD8+ T cells from blood, with Jurkat cell RNA spiked in. Documented subset: FACS-sorted CD8+CD4-CCR7+CD45RA+ naive T cells. The receptors originated from a human donor in good health. Some libraries in this study had Jurkat cell RNA spiked in.

This clonotype appeared a few times. J is TRBJ2-1 and V is TRBV6-2 or TRBV6-3, with 11 bases lining up with TRBD2. V lost 4 bases and J lost 6; bases outside the gene matches: 8. This CDR3 is built from 16 residues. Germline V gives CDR1 MNHEY, CDR2 SVGEGT. In DNA form, the CDR3 reads TGTGCCAGCAGTTCCCTACTAGCGGGAGCTTCCAATGAGCAGTTCTTC. Translating it yields CASSSLLAGASNEQFF.

This clonotype was counted ten times or more. The J gene is TRBJ2-3, the V gene TRBV7-2; unclear D gene. Germline CDR1 is SGHTA and CDR2 is FQGNSA. The CDR3 contains 13 residues. V lost 10 bases, J lost 2 bases, and 13 bases lay in between. CDR3 region: CAIASDNTDTQYF. As DNA, the CDR3 is TGTGCCATCGCGTCGGATAACACAGATACGCAGTATTTT.

V gene TRBV27 combines with J gene TRBJ2-1; unclear D gene. Germline CDR1 and CDR2: MNHEY and SMNVEV (reference sequence). This CDR3 spans 14 amino acids. V gave up 5 bases and J gave up 0 bases, with 8 bases separating them. This CDR3 is CASSPNLSYNEQFF. The CDR3 DNA sequence: TGTGCCAGCAGTCCCAACCTCTCCTACAATGAGCAGTTCTTC.

Worth noting for this clonotype: Relative to the germline gene, one junction end is altered; a read error may explain this. In DNA, the CDR3 is TGTGCCATCAACCGGGACAACGCCTACGAGCAGTGCTTC. This codes for CAINRDNAYEQCF. The gene calls are TRBV10-3 and TRBJ2-7; TRBD1 might be the D (6 bases). This CDR3 comprises 13 residues. Germline CDR1 ENHRY, CDR2 SYGVKD.